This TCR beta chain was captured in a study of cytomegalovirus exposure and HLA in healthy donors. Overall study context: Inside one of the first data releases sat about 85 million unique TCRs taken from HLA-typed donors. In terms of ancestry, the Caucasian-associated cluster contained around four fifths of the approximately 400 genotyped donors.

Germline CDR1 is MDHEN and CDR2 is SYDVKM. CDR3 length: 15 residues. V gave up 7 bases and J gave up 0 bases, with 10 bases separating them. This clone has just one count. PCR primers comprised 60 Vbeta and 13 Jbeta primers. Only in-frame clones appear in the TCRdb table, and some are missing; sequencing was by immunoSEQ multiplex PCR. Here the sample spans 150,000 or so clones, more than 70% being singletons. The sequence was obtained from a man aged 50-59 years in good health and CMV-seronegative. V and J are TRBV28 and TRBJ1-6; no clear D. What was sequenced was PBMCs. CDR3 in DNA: TGTGCCAGCAAAGGAGAAAGCTCCTATAATTCACCCCTCCACTTT. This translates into CASKGESSYNSPLHF.